The 26 T cell receptor beta chains in this list originate from one sample, sequenced in a study of CD8+CD57+ T cells in acquired aplastic anemia. Genomic DNA was employed as the template in profiling TCR beta VDJ and CDR3. One entry per CDR3 protein results from TCRdb running MiXCR on the reads. The repertoire consists of 200,000 to 300,000 distinct CDR3 sequences, with less than 85% occurring once and the leading ten covering 40% to 55%. Patients chosen for sequencing had shown CD8+CD57+ cell expansion by flow cytometry. Source material: sorted CD4+, CD8+, or CD8+CD57+ T cells (not recorded which) from PBMCs. These receptor sequences come from a human donor with aplastic anemia.

This rearrangement joins TRBV6-4 to TRBJ2-7; 7 bases line up with TRBD2. CDR3 size: 13 residues. Per the germline V gene, CDR1 is MRHNA and CDR2 is SNTAGT. V shed 6 bases and J 8 bases; nucleotides not matched to a gene: 10. The CDR3 DNA follows: TGTGCCAGCAGCTTGGATCCAGCGGGGCAGCAGTACGTC. Its translation is CASSLDPAGQQYV.

The chain has TRBV7-8 and TRBJ1-1; unclear D gene. From germline, CDR1 is SGHVS and CDR2 FQNEAQ. Trimming pared 0 bases from V and 7 bases from J, leaving 21 bases between. The CDR3 loop spans 17 amino acids. The CDR3 DNA follows: TGTGCCAGCAGCTTAGCGGACCGTCCCGATGCACAGTATGAAGCTTTCTTT. Translation gives CASSLADRPDAQYEAFF.

This clonotype was seen a few times. The chain combines TRBV10-1 with TRBJ2-3; D remains unclear. Trimming pared 2 bases from V and 6 bases from J, leaving 9 bases between. The CDR3 is made up of 13 amino acids. Germline-derived CDR1 and CDR2 are WNHNN and SYGVQD (reference sequence). In nucleotides, the CDR3 is TGCGCCAGCAGTGAGAACCAGCCGGATACGCAGTATTTT. It yields the protein CASSENQPDTQYF.

This clonotype was found once. This chain links TRBV7-2 with TRBJ2-1; D perhaps matches TRBD2 (5 bases). Germline V lookup: CDR1 SGHTA, CDR2 FQGNSA. This CDR3 spans 16 amino acids. V was shortened by 3 bases and J by 8 bases, with 20 bases between the two germline ends. The CDR3 coding sequence is TGTGCCAGCAGCTTTCAAGGAGGCCCGGGGAGCGATGAGCAGTTCTTC. Amino acids: CASSFQGGPGSDEQFF.

The chain combines TRBV19 with TRBJ1-1, with D possibly being TRBD1 (5 bases). TRBJ2-1 matches the DNA end more closely, so the J call is doubtful. CDR3 length equals 15 residues. The germline V gene has CDR1 LNHDA and CDR2 SQIVND (reference sequence). As DNA, the CDR3 is TGTGCCAGTAGTATAGCTATCACAGGCTACAATGAGCAGTTCTTC. As protein: CASSIAITGYNEQFF.

The gene calls are TRBV2 and TRBJ1-6; no definite D call. This CDR3 is 10 amino acids long. V was pared by 8 bases and J by 11 bases, with 7 bases between. Germline V gives CDR1 SNHLY, CDR2 FYNNEI. CDR3 sequence: CASLKPPLHF. The CDR3 DNA reads TGTGCCAGCTTAAAACCACCCCTCCACTTT.

Here the CDR3 DNA reads TGTGCCAGCAGCGTGGGAGGGAGCACTGAAGCTTTCTTT. Translating it yields CASSVGGSTEAFF. The V gene is TRBV9, the J gene TRBJ1-1; D unclear. Trimming left V 2 bases short and J 4 bases short, with 9 bases between. CDR1 and CDR2 (germline): SGDLS, YYNGEE. This CDR3 is built from 13 residues.

Turning to this clonotype: This likely comes from a read error, as the CDR3 has no conserved phenylalanine or tryptophan at its end. It is unclear where the CDR3 begins or ends on the DNA, so no DNA is shown, and the CDR3 is as TCRdb lists it. The chain combines TRBV2 with TRBJ1-1; the listed D gene, TRBD1, was not tested against the DNA. Germline CDR1 and CDR2: SNHLY and FYNNEI. Both ends counted, the CDR3 spans 15 residues. CDR3 amino acids: CASGDGGTGTQYFVL.

With regard to this clonotype: The missing conserved phenylalanine or tryptophan at the end of this CDR3 makes a read error likely. The DNA is omitted, as the CDR3 cannot be located on it reliably, and the CDR3 follows TCRdb's listing. The chain has TRBV7-9 and TRBJ1-5. From germline, CDR1 is SEHNR and CDR2 FQNEAQ (reference sequence). The CDR3 contains 13 residues when both ends are counted. This CDR3 is CASSYTGTRGETQ.

In its sample, this clonotype was seen a few times. J is TRBJ1-1 and V is TRBV9; D ambiguous. V lost 4 bases, J lost 1 base, and 8 bases lay in between. Germline CDR1 SGDLS, CDR2 YYNGEE. This CDR3 is 13 amino acids long. The CDR3 spells CASSQDWNTEAFF. The CDR3 DNA follows: TGTGCCAGCAGCCAGGACTGGAACACTGAAGCTTTCTTT.

This chain joins TRBV12-3 or TRBV12-4 and TRBJ1-5; D possibly corresponds to TRBD1 (5 bases). The CDR3 has 15 amino acids. The germline V and J ends were trimmed by 6 bases and 13 bases, with 25 bases remaining between them. Written as DNA, the CDR3 is TGTGCCAGCAGCTTTGCGGGACTAGCGTCCAATGAGCAGCATTTT. Protein: CASSFAGLASNEQHF.

As concerns this clonotype: A read error may account for a junction end that differs from germline. The rearrangement joins TRBV7-2 to TRBJ2-5; 11 nucleotides line up with TRBD2. The CDR3 length is 16 residues. Germline lookup yields CDR1 SGHTA and CDR2 FQGNSA. The CDR3 nucleotides are TGTGCCAGCAGATTAGGGCCTAGCGGGGGGCAAGAGACCCAGTACTTC. It translates to CASRLGPSGGQETQYF.

This clonotype has a handful of counts. V gene TRBV7-3 combines with J gene TRBJ2-3; weak D call: TRBD1 (6 bases). The CDR3 length is 15 residues. The germline V gene has CDR1 SGHTA and CDR2 FQGTGA. The V end lost 5 bases, the J end lost 13 bases, and 25 bases lay between the germline ends. CDR3 bases: TGTGCCAGCAGCGAGTGGTGGACAGATAACACCGGGGAGTATTTT. Encoded protein: CASSEWWTDNTGEYF. The full variable domain, with the rest looked up from reference TRBV7-3 and TRBJ2-3, is GAGVSQTPSNKVTEKGKYVELRCDPISGHTALYWYRQSLGQGPEFLIYFQGTGAADDSGLPNDRFFAVRPEGSVSTLKIQRTERGDSAVYLCASSEWWTDNTGEYFGPGTRLTVL.

This rearrangement joins TRBV15 to TRBJ1-6; TRBD1 might be the D (5 bases). The CDR3 extends over 14 amino acids. Trimming removed 1 base from V and 8 bases from J, with 9 bases in between. Germline V gene lookup returns CDR1 LNHNV and CDR2 YYDKDF (reference sequence). Here the CDR3 DNA reads TGTGCCACCAGCAGAGTCGGGGGGGATTCACCCCTCCACTTT. It is translated as CATSRVGGDSPLHF.

This clonotype was seen many times. V is TRBV6-4 and J is TRBJ2-1; D tentatively fits TRBD1 or TRBD2 (5 bases each). Trimming took 4 bases from V and 4 from J, leaving 11 bases between them. Germline CDR1 reads MRHNA; CDR2 reads SNTAGT. The length of the CDR3 is 14 residues. CDR3 sequence reads: CASSVGPLYNEQFF. CDR3 in DNA: TGTGCCAGCAGTGTGGGACCATTATACAATGAGCAGTTCTTC.

Comments on this clonotype: Given a much more abundant clone one base away, this may be a read error. The chain employs TRBV11-2 and TRBJ2-5, with D maybe TRBD2 (6 bases). CDR3 length: 14 amino acids. The germline CDR1 and CDR2 sequences are SGHAT and FQNNGV. The V and J ends lost 5 bases and 2 bases respectively, with 12 bases between them. This CDR3 reads CASSGGGGQETQYF. The CDR3 region has the DNA TGTGCCAGCAGCGGGGGTGGAGGGCAAGAGACCCAGTACTTC. The full variable domain, in which reference TRBV11-2 and TRBJ2-5 provide the parts outside the CDR3, is EAGVAQSPRYKIIEKRQSVAFWCNPISGHATLYWYQQILGQGPKLLIQFQNNGVVDDSQLPKDRFSAERLKGVDSTLKIQPAKLEDSAVYLCASSGGGGQETQYFGPGTRLLVL.

The J gene is TRBJ2-7, the V gene TRBV29-1, with 7 bases aligning to TRBD1. The CDR3 length is 13 residues. CDR1 and CDR2 (germline): SQVTM, ANQGSEA. The junction had 6 bases not matched to a gene; V was cut back by 4 bases and J by 3 bases. DNA for the CDR3: TGCAGCGTTGGGCAGGGGGTGATCTACGAGCAGTACTTC. This encodes CSVGQGVIYEQYF.

The sample holds one count of this clonotype. The V gene is TRBV7-6, the J gene TRBJ2-5; D tentatively fits TRBD1 or TRBD2 (5 bases each). The length of the CDR3 is 16 residues. Between the trimmed V and J ends, which lost 7 bases and 10 bases, there was a span of 28 bases. Germline V lookup: CDR1 SGHVS, CDR2 FNYEAQ. The CDR3 here is CASTLGRAPSGANQYF. CDR3 DNA: TGTGCCAGCACCCTAGGGCGGGCCCCCTCTGGGGCGAACCAGTACTTC.

The chain employs TRBV6-1 and TRBJ1-1, with D maybe TRBD1 (6 bases). CDR1 is MNHNS, CDR2 SASEGT, per germline. The CDR3 is 13 amino acids. Trimming removed 6 bases at V and 5 bases at J, with 13 bases between. The CDR3 DNA is TGTGCCAGCAGGTCCGGGGGGGCAACTGAAGCTTTCTTT. This sequence encodes CASRSGGATEAFF.

This sequence joins TRBV7-9 and TRBJ2-7; D is possibly TRBD2 (5 bases). CDR1 and CDR2 (germline): SEHNR, FQNEAQ (reference sequence). V shed 3 bases and J shed 1 base, with 22 bases lying between them. The CDR3 has 18 residues. CDR3 sequence reads: CASSFPPGADYGSYEQYV. CDR3 nucleotide sequence: TGTGCCAGCAGCTTTCCTCCGGGCGCCGACTATGGTTCCTACGAGCAGTACGTC.

This clonotype was seen just once. The CDR3 does not close with the conserved phenylalanine or tryptophan, likely indicating a read error. The limits of the CDR3 on the DNA are not certain, so only TCRdb's listed CDR3 is given. CDR3 residues: CASSGVAGNTGEL. This chain connects TRBV7-9 to TRBJ2-1; the table's D call, TRBD2, was not checked against the DNA. Both ends counted, the CDR3 spans 13 residues. Germline CDR1 SEHNR, CDR2 FQNEAQ (reference sequence).

This chain connects TRBV7-8 to TRBJ2-7; D unresolved. Per germline, CDR1 SGHVS and CDR2 FQNEAQ. V gave up 0 bases and J gave up 1 base, with 19 bases separating them. The CDR3 loop spans 18 amino acids. CDR3: CASSLAAGAEAQSYEQYV. The CDR3 coding sequence is TGTGCCAGCAGCTTAGCGGCAGGCGCCGAAGCGCAGTCCTACGAGCAGTACGTC.

As concerns this clonotype: The junction departs from germline at one end; a sequencing error may be responsible. This chain connects TRBV7-9 to TRBJ2-3; maybe TRBD2 (6 bases). Germline CDR1 SEHNR, CDR2 FQNEAQ (reference sequence). CDR3 length equals 13 residues. CDR3 amino acids: CASGDGGSDTPYF. For the CDR3, the DNA is TGTGCCAGCGGCGACGGGGGTAGCGACACGCCGTATTTC.

The chain combines TRBV15 with TRBJ2-7; D unclear. The germline V gene encodes CDR1 LNHNV and CDR2 YYDKDF (reference sequence). This CDR3 is built from 14 residues. V was shortened by 5 bases and J by 4 bases, with 15 bases between the two germline ends. The CDR3 coding sequence is TGTGCCACCAGCGGCCGGGCCATAGCATACGAGCAGTACTTC. Translation gives CATSGRAIAYEQYF.

A remark on this clonotype: The junction departs from the called germline gene at one end, perhaps through a read error. This chain connects TRBV7-3 to TRBJ1-1; 9 bases fit TRBD1. CDR1 is SGHTA and CDR2 is FQGTGA in the germline V gene. CDR3 length: 14 amino acids. This CDR3 reads CASSQGQGGAPPHF. The CDR3 coding sequence is TGTGCCAGCAGCCAGGGACAGGGAGGAGCACCCCCCCACTTT.

This clonotype showed up just a few times. The chain uses TRBV11-1 and TRBJ1-6; 8 nucleotides align to TRBD1. The length of the CDR3 is 16 residues. V trimming: 5 bases; J trimming: 6 bases; junction bases outside the gene matches: 9. Germline-derived CDR1 and CDR2 are SGHAT and FQDESV (reference sequence). In DNA, the CDR3 is TGTGCCAGCAGCCTATCTGGACAGGGAAGTAATTCACCCCTCCACTTT. Its translation is CASSLSGQGSNSPLHF.